The 9 T cell receptor beta chains given below trace back to one sample, sequenced in a study of shared clonotypes between healthy human individuals. The protocol was immunoSEQ multiplex PCR, while the TCRdb copy is restricted to in-frame clones and leaves out a portion. The sample carries about 1.1 million clones, approximately 80% recorded once. Material: memory CD4+ T cells from PBMCs. The sample's subset: CD45RA-negative fraction. The receptors stem from a man aged 18 to 30 in good health. Some clones in this sample may be carry-over from other donors' samples.

The chain carries TRBV5-1 and TRBJ2-3, with D perhaps assigned TRBD1 or TRBD2 (5 bases each). In germline, CDR1 is SGHRS, CDR2 YFSETQ. V lost 2 bases and J 2 bases, leaving 12 bases between the germline ends. The CDR3 has 15 amino acids. Here the CDR3 reads CASSFGDGPTDTQYF. In DNA, the CDR3 is TGCGCCAGCAGCTTTGGGGACGGCCCCACAGATACGCAGTATTTT.

The rearrangement links TRBV19 to TRBJ1-5; D is perhaps TRBD1 (6 bases). V gave up 7 bases and J gave up 7 bases, with 20 bases separating them. CDR1 and CDR2 from the germline V gene are LNHDA and SQIVND (reference sequence). This CDR3 comprises 15 residues. The chain's CDR3 is CASKWMSRGWQPQHF. Written as DNA, the CDR3 is TGTGCCAGTAAATGGATGTCCAGGGGCTGGCAGCCCCAGCATTTT.

The gene calls are TRBV9 and TRBJ2-3, with 12 bases fitting TRBD2. Germline CDR1 reads SGDLS; CDR2 reads YYNGEE. J lost 4 bases, V lost 0 bases, and 3 bases had no gene match. The length of the CDR3 is 16 residues. The CDR3 protein is CASSVAGLAGSDTQYF. CDR3 bases: TGTGCCAGCAGCGTAGCCGGACTAGCGGGGTCAGATACGCAGTATTTT.

The rearrangement links TRBV4-3 to TRBJ2-7; D is unresolved. This CDR3 is 15 amino acids long. Germline CDR1 reads LGHNA; CDR2 reads YSLEER. V gave up 0 bases and J gave up 3 bases, with 12 bases separating them. As DNA, the CDR3 is TGCGCCAGCAGCCAAGAAAACGTATACCGCTACGAGCAGTACTTC. Its protein product is CASSQENVYRYEQYF.

The chain combines TRBV28 with TRBJ2-4, with 12 bases identical to TRBD2. From germline, CDR1 is MDHEN and CDR2 SYDVKM. The CDR3 runs 18 residues. V lost 2 bases, J lost 2 bases, and 7 bases stayed unmatched. CDR3 in amino acids: CASSLGLAGGTSKNIQYF. The CDR3 DNA reads TGTGCCAGCAGTTTAGGCCTAGCGGGAGGGACCTCCAAAAACATTCAGTACTTC.

This clone has just a few counts. The CDR3 spells CASGRDRGPDTQYF. In DNA form, the CDR3 reads TGTGCCAGCGGCCGGGACAGGGGGCCAGATACGCAGTATTTT. The rearrangement uses TRBV2 and TRBJ2-3; 12 bases are a match to TRBD1. Germline trimming cut 8 bases from V and 4 bases from J; bases unmatched to any gene: 4. Germline CDR1 reads SNHLY; CDR2 reads FYNNEI. CDR3 length equals 14 residues.

The chain links TRBV7-2 to TRBJ2-3, with 7 bases aligning to TRBD1. The CDR3 runs 14 residues. With 4 bases clipped from V and 8 bases from J, the junction kept 9 bases outside the gene matches. Germline loops: CDR1 SGHTA, CDR2 FQGNSA. The CDR3 reads CASSSGQPAATQYF. CDR3 coding DNA: TGTGCCAGCAGCTCGGGACAGCCCGCAGCTACGCAGTATTTT.

The chain links TRBV28 to TRBJ2-4, with D possibly being TRBD1 (6 bases). V was cut by 8 bases and J by 2 bases, with 10 bases left in between. CDR3 length equals 13 residues. CDR1 and CDR2 (germline): MDHEN, SYDVKM. The CDR3 here is CASQGTTKNIQYF. CDR3 DNA: TGTGCCAGCCAGGGGACAACCAAAAACATTCAGTACTTC.

V and J are TRBV5-1 and TRBJ1-2; 10 nucleotides line up with TRBD1. The V segment lost 4 bases and the J segment 7 bases; nucleotides outside the gene matches: 7. CDR1 is SGHRS and CDR2 is YFSETQ in the germline V gene. CDR3 size: 14 residues. CDR3 sequence: CASSPGTGEGGYTF. The DNA for the CDR3 is TGCGCCAGCAGCCCGGGGACAGGGGAGGGTGGCTACACCTTC.